A selection of T cell receptor beta chains follows, all from one sample in a study of beta chain features in type 1 diabetes. This table comes from immunoSEQ multiplex PCR, and its TCRdb copy is limited to in-frame clones, with some not included. The table has roughly 150,000 clones, approximately 10% seen once; the top ten hold roughly 0.7%. The sequencing input was central memory CD4+ T cells from blood. These receptors were collected from a woman aged 30 to 39 with type 1 diabetes. The CDR3 runs from the conserved cysteine through the conserved F or W. The order of the fields is V gene, J gene, CDR3 length, clone size, D gene, CDR3 DNA, CDR3 protein. D genes are given only for firm matches. Size values are once, few and many counts, or a class for expanded clones, and some rows have none.

v_call: TRBV28
j_call: TRBJ2-1
cdr3_length: 15
clone_size: NA
d_call: TRBD2
cdr3_nt: TGTGCCAGCAGTAAAACGACTAGCGGGAAAAATGAGCAGTTCTTC
cdr3_aa: CASSKTTSGKNEQFF

v_call: TRBV10-3
j_call: TRBJ2-2
cdr3_length: 15
clone_size: once
d_call: NA
cdr3_nt: TGTGCCATCAGTGATTTTGGGCCCGACACCGGGGAGCTGTTTTTT
cdr3_aa: CAISDFGPDTGELFF

v_call: TRBV11-2
j_call: TRBJ1-1
cdr3_length: 13
clone_size: few
d_call: NA
cdr3_nt: TGTGCCAGCAGCTCACAGGTGAACACTGAAGCTTTCTTT
cdr3_aa: CASSSQVNTEAFF

v_call: TRBV7-6
j_call: TRBJ2-5
cdr3_length: 14
clone_size: few
d_call: NA
cdr3_nt: TGTGCCAGCAGCTTAGGGCCTAGCCAAGAGACCCAGTACTTC
cdr3_aa: CASSLGPSQETQYF

v_call: TRBV4-1
j_call: TRBJ1-1
cdr3_length: 16
clone_size: few
d_call: NA
cdr3_nt: TGCGCCAGCAGCCAAGGAGGGCAGGGGAGCAACACTGAAGCTTTCTTT
cdr3_aa: CASSQGGQGSNTEAFF

v_call: TRBV5-6
j_call: TRBJ2-7
cdr3_length: 14
clone_size: NA
d_call: NA
cdr3_nt: TGTGCCAGCAGCTTCAGGGGAGTAGTTCGCGAGCAGTACTTC
cdr3_aa: CASSFRGVVREQYF

v_call: TRBV6-1
j_call: TRBJ2-1
cdr3_length: 12
clone_size: few
d_call: NA
cdr3_nt: TGTGCCACCTATAAGGAGTACAATGAGCAGTTCTTC
cdr3_aa: CATYKEYNEQFF

v_call: TRBV28
j_call: TRBJ2-3
cdr3_length: 14
clone_size: few
d_call: TRBD2
cdr3_nt: TGTGCCAGCAGCAGAGCGGGAGAAGCAGATACGCAGTATTTT
cdr3_aa: CASSRAGEADTQYF

v_call: TRBV9
j_call: TRBJ1-1
cdr3_length: 14
clone_size: few
d_call: NA
cdr3_nt: TGTGCCAGCAGCGTAGACAGCCTGAACACTGAAGCTTTCTTT
cdr3_aa: CASSVDSLNTEAFF

v_call: TRBV27
j_call: TRBJ2-3
cdr3_length: 12
clone_size: few
d_call: NA
cdr3_nt: TGTGCCAGCAGTTCAACAGAAGATACGCAGTATTTT
cdr3_aa: CASSSTEDTQYF

v_call: TRBV20-1
j_call: TRBJ2-7
cdr3_length: 11
clone_size: few
d_call: NA
cdr3_nt: TGCAGTGCTAGCCCCCAGGACGAGCAGTACTTC
cdr3_aa: CSASPQDEQYF

v_call: TRBV20-1
j_call: TRBJ2-1
cdr3_length: 10
clone_size: NA
d_call: NA
cdr3_nt: TGCAGTGTGACTGACAATGAGCAGTTCTTC
cdr3_aa: CSVTDNEQFF

v_call: TRBV30
j_call: TRBJ2-3
cdr3_length: 14
clone_size: few
d_call: TRBD2
cdr3_nt: TGTGCCTGGAGTAGCGGGACGGGCACAGATACGCAGTATTTT
cdr3_aa: CAWSSGTGTDTQYF

v_call: TRBV7-3
j_call: TRBJ1-2
cdr3_length: 18
clone_size: few
d_call: TRBD1
cdr3_nt: TGTGCCAGCAGCTTATCGGTTAGGGGGCCCATTTTGGTTAGAGGCTACACCTTC
cdr3_aa: CASSLSVRGPILVRGYTF

v_call: TRBV7-9
j_call: TRBJ2-7
cdr3_length: 13
clone_size: NA
d_call: TRBD2
cdr3_nt: TGTGCCAGCAGCCCAGGGACTAGCGGGAAGCAGTACTTC
cdr3_aa: CASSPGTSGKQYF

v_call: TRBV6-5
j_call: TRBJ2-2
cdr3_length: 15
clone_size: few
d_call: NA
cdr3_nt: TGTGCCAGCAGTAGAGGTGCTGCGAACACCGGGGAGCTGTTTTTT
cdr3_aa: CASSRGAANTGELFF

v_call: TRBV7-3
j_call: TRBJ2-1
cdr3_length: 15
clone_size: NA
d_call: TRBD1
cdr3_nt: TGTGCCAGCAGCTTATTCGAGACAGGGGGGAATGAGCAGTTCTTC
cdr3_aa: CASSLFETGGNEQFF

v_call: TRBV29-1
j_call: TRBJ2-3
cdr3_length: 13
clone_size: few
d_call: TRBD1
cdr3_nt: TGCAGCGAAGGGGGCGGTAGCACAGATACGCAGTATTTT
cdr3_aa: CSEGGGSTDTQYF

v_call: TRBV7-2
j_call: TRBJ1-5
cdr3_length: 13
clone_size: NA
d_call: NA
cdr3_nt: TGTGCCAGCAGCTACTACAGGGATCAGCCCCAGCATTTT
cdr3_aa: CASSYYRDQPQHF

v_call: TRBV7-8
j_call: TRBJ2-2
cdr3_length: 18
clone_size: NA
d_call: TRBD2
cdr3_nt: TGTGCCAGCAGCTTAGTCGGCTATAGCGGGACAAACACCGGGGAGCTGTTTTTT
cdr3_aa: CASSLVGYSGTNTGELFF

v_call: TRBV7-2
j_call: TRBJ1-2
cdr3_length: 15
clone_size: NA
d_call: TRBD1
cdr3_nt: TGTGCCAGCAGCCTCGACAGGGGTAGAAACTATGGCTACACCTTC
cdr3_aa: CASSLDRGRNYGYTF

v_call: TRBV9
j_call: TRBJ2-5
cdr3_length: 16
clone_size: NA
d_call: TRBD2
cdr3_nt: TGTGCCAGCAGCCCACGACTAGCGGGAGCTCTAGAGACCCAGTACTTC
cdr3_aa: CASSPRLAGALETQYF

v_call: TRBV6-5
j_call: TRBJ2-1
cdr3_length: 15
clone_size: few
d_call: NA
cdr3_nt: TGTGCCAGCAGTTATGTCTTTAGCTCCTACAATGAGCAGTTCTTC
cdr3_aa: CASSYVFSSYNEQFF

v_call: TRBV4-2
j_call: TRBJ1-2
cdr3_length: 15
clone_size: few
d_call: TRBD1
cdr3_nt: TGTGCCAGCAGCCAATCGGACAGGGGGGCGTATGGCTACACCTTC
cdr3_aa: CASSQSDRGAYGYTF

v_call: TRBV5-4
j_call: TRBJ1-1
cdr3_length: 13
clone_size: NA
d_call: NA
cdr3_nt: TGTGCCAGCAGCAGGGACAAGATCGGTGAAGCTTTCTTT
cdr3_aa: CASSRDKIGEAFF

v_call: TRBV23-1
j_call: TRBJ1-2
cdr3_length: 18
clone_size: NA
d_call: NA
cdr3_nt: TGCGCCAGCAGTCACACTATAGGGGATGACGGAGCTAACTATGGCTACACCTTC
cdr3_aa: CASSHTIGDDGANYGYTF

v_call: TRBV5-1
j_call: TRBJ2-7
cdr3_length: 15
clone_size: NA
d_call: TRBD1
cdr3_nt: TGCGCCAGCAGCTTGGTGGGGACAGGGGGCGAAGAGCAGTACTTC
cdr3_aa: CASSLVGTGGEEQYF

v_call: TRBV6-5
j_call: TRBJ1-5
cdr3_length: 13
clone_size: few
d_call: TRBD1
cdr3_nt: TGTGCCAGCAAAGGAACAGGGGAACAGCCCCAGCATTTT
cdr3_aa: CASKGTGEQPQHF

v_call: TRBV7-2
j_call: TRBJ2-3
cdr3_length: 12
clone_size: few
d_call: NA
cdr3_nt: TGTGCCAGCAGCTCACTACGAGATACGCAGTATTTT
cdr3_aa: CASSSLRDTQYF

v_call: TRBV28
j_call: TRBJ1-1
cdr3_length: 14
clone_size: NA
d_call: TRBD1
cdr3_nt: TGTGCCAGCAGTTTTGAGGGGGCATGGACTGAAGCTTTCTTT
cdr3_aa: CASSFEGAWTEAFF

v_call: TRBV5-6
j_call: TRBJ2-3
cdr3_length: 13
clone_size: NA
d_call: NA
cdr3_nt: TGTGCCAGCAGGGGCTTTAGCACAGATACGCAGTATTTT
cdr3_aa: CASRGFSTDTQYF

v_call: TRBV18
j_call: TRBJ1-2
cdr3_length: 13
clone_size: few
d_call: NA
cdr3_nt: TGTGCCAGCTCACCCGACAGAAACTATGGCTACACCTTC
cdr3_aa: CASSPDRNYGYTF